These 5 T cell receptor beta chains came from one sample sequenced in a study of cytomegalovirus exposure and HLA in healthy donors. Vbeta (60) and Jbeta (13) primers were used in the PCR. Clones were sequenced by immunoSEQ multiplex PCR, and TCRdb holds only the in-frame ones, with some missing. The sample consists of 100,000 to 150,000 clones, roughly four fifths of them appearing once. The material sequenced was PBMCs. The receptors were gathered from a woman aged 40 to 50 in good health and CMV-seropositive.

The V call is TRBV28, the J call TRBJ1-3; D not certain. V lost 4 bases and J lost 2, with 6 bases in between. The CDR3 totals 13 residues. Germline loops: CDR1 MDHEN, CDR2 SYDVKM. CDR3: CASSSWPGNTIYF. For the CDR3, the DNA is TGTGCCAGCAGTTCCTGGCCTGGAAACACCATATATTTT.

In this sample, this clone turned up once. The gene calls are TRBV2 and TRBJ2-1; D ambiguous. V was clipped by 4 bases and J by 10 bases, with 20 bases between them. The germline V gene encodes CDR1 SNHLY and CDR2 FYNNEI. The CDR3 sequence is 15 residues long. In DNA, the CDR3 is TGTGCCAGCAGTGTTTCGGTCTCCCTGATGTGGGAGCAGTTCTTC. Amino acid sequence: CASSVSVSLMWEQFF.

As regards this clone: Other nucleotide sequences from this sample produce the same CDR3. The chain employs TRBV29-1 and TRBJ2-7, with D possibly TRBD2 on 6 matching bases. The CDR3 spans 11 residues. V dropped 7 bases and J dropped 7 bases, with 14 bases sitting between them. The germline CDR1 and CDR2 sequences are SQVTM and ANQGSEA. CDR3 in amino acids: CSAPYAGEQYF. The CDR3 DNA sequence: TGCAGCGCCCCGTACGCGGGGGAGCAGTACTTC.

As to this clone: A junction boundary mismatches the germline segment, possibly from a read error. The chain links TRBV19 to TRBJ1-5, with TRBD1 identical over 8 bases. The V gene's germline CDR1 is LNHDA and CDR2 SQIVND (reference sequence). The CDR3 contains 13 residues. The CDR3 DNA follows: TGTGCCAGTAGTTTATCAGGGGGCTCCAACCCCGTCTTT. Translated: CASSLSGGSNPVF.

The chain couples TRBV13 to TRBJ1-2; 7 positions agree with TRBD1. The germline gives CDR1 PRHDT, CDR2 FYEKMQ (reference sequence). V shed 3 bases, J shed 1 base, and the junction held 2 bases outside the gene matches. The CDR3 has 14 residues. The CDR3 region is CASSLGQLNYGYTF. The CDR3 DNA reads as TGTGCCAGCAGCTTGGGACAGCTTAACTATGGCTACACCTTC.